This T cell receptor (beta chain) was obtained from a study of T cell responses to AZD1222 COVID-19 vaccine. As for the study in general: Timing groups of about 4 and about 12 weeks for second doses were pooled.

This clone was recorded only once. The target antigen is unknown. Repertoires were generated with immunoSEQ multiplex PCR, while TCRdb's copy carries only in-frame clones and drops some. The sample has about 140,000 clones; about nine tenths are singletons. Findings of the study overall: It was only after the peak T cell response that any repertoires were sampled. Close to half of spike-specific TCRs reportedly recognize unmutated variant regions. Recipients of two AZD1222 doses showed rising Spike-specific TCR breadth and depth.

This CDR3 spans 13 amino acids. CDR1 and CDR2 from the germline V gene are SGHRS and YFSETQ. The V gene end was trimmed by 2 bases and the J gene end by 4 bases; junction bases not matched to a gene: 2. This chain connects TRBV5-1 to TRBJ2-5, with 7 nucleotides matching TRBD2. This TCR derives from an adult in good health. Sequencing used peripheral blood, obtained on day 0 of AZD1222 vaccination. The CDR3 DNA sequence: TGCGCCAGCAGCTTCCCGGGAGGAGAGACCCAGTACTTC. Amino acids: CASSFPGGETQYF.